These T cell receptor beta chains were read from a single sample in a study of cytomegalovirus exposure and HLA in healthy donors. Data came from immunoSEQ multiplex PCR; TCRdb stores just in-frame clones and leaves some out. The repertoire holds some 140,000 clones, with less than 90% as singletons. Specimen: PBMCs. The receptors stem from a man aged 40-49 years in good health and CMV-seronegative. Both conserved end residues are part of each CDR3. The D gene is left open where the match is weak. Expanded clones are given a class, and other clones once, few, many or no size at all.

j_gene: TRBJ1-3; v_gene: TRBV5-4; abundance: NA; d_gene: NA; CDR3aa: CASSLDGDSGNTIYF; CDR3nt: TGTGCCAGCAGCTTGGACGGGGACTCTGGAAACACCATATATTTT
j_gene: TRBJ2-7; v_gene: TRBV2; abundance: NA; d_gene: NA; CDR3aa: CASSATGYEQYF; CDR3nt: TGTGCCAGCAGCGCAACTGGCTACGAGCAGTACTTC
j_gene: TRBJ2-1; v_gene: TRBV27; abundance: once; d_gene: NA; CDR3aa: CASSLAQGNEQFF; CDR3nt: TGTGCCAGCAGTCTTGCACAGGGAAATGAGCAGTTCTTC
j_gene: TRBJ2-3; v_gene: TRBV5-1; abundance: NA; d_gene: NA; CDR3aa: CASSFAGDTQYF; CDR3nt: TGCGCCAGCAGCTTTGCGGGAGATACGCAGTATTTT
j_gene: TRBJ1-4; v_gene: TRBV27; abundance: NA; d_gene: NA; CDR3aa: CASSTRWGGGEKLFF; CDR3nt: TGTGCCAGCAGTACCAGGTGGGGAGGGGGTGAAAAACTGTTTTTT
j_gene: TRBJ2-7; v_gene: TRBV4-3; abundance: NA; d_gene: TRBD2; CDR3aa: CASSHESGGSYEQYF; CDR3nt: TGCGCCAGCAGCCACGAGAGCGGGGGCTCCTACGAGCAGTACTTC
j_gene: TRBJ1-2; v_gene: TRBV7-6; abundance: NA; d_gene: NA; CDR3aa: CASSQGHPYGYTF; CDR3nt: TGTGCCAGCAGCCAGGGACACCCCTATGGCTACACCTTC
j_gene: TRBJ1-1; v_gene: TRBV28; abundance: NA; d_gene: NA; CDR3aa: CASSLFRDVNTEAFF; CDR3nt: TGTGCCAGCAGTTTATTCCGCGATGTGAACACTGAAGCTTTCTTT
j_gene: TRBJ2-1; v_gene: TRBV7-6; abundance: NA; d_gene: TRBD2; CDR3aa: CASSSLAGGTLGNEQFF; CDR3nt: TGTGCCAGCAGCTCGCTAGCGGGAGGGACTCTGGGCAATGAGCAGTTCTTC
j_gene: TRBJ1-2; v_gene: TRBV4-3; abundance: NA; d_gene: NA; CDR3aa: CASSQGLRVGGYTF; CDR3nt: TGCGCCAGCAGCCAAGGGTTGAGGGTAGGAGGCTACACCTTC
j_gene: TRBJ2-3; v_gene: TRBV11-1; abundance: NA; d_gene: TRBD1; CDR3aa: CASSARDRGSDTQYF; CDR3nt: TGTGCCAGCAGCGCCCGGGACAGGGGTTCCGATACGCAGTATTTT
j_gene: TRBJ2-7; v_gene: TRBV6-6; abundance: few; d_gene: NA; CDR3aa: CASSRAGRREQYF; CDR3nt: TGTGCCAGCAGCCGGGCGGGCCGCCGAGAGCAGTACTTC
j_gene: TRBJ2-5; v_gene: TRBV6-1; abundance: few; d_gene: TRBD2; CDR3aa: CASSELAGGQETQYF; CDR3nt: TGTGCCAGCAGTGAACTAGCGGGGGGGCAAGAGACCCAGTACTTC